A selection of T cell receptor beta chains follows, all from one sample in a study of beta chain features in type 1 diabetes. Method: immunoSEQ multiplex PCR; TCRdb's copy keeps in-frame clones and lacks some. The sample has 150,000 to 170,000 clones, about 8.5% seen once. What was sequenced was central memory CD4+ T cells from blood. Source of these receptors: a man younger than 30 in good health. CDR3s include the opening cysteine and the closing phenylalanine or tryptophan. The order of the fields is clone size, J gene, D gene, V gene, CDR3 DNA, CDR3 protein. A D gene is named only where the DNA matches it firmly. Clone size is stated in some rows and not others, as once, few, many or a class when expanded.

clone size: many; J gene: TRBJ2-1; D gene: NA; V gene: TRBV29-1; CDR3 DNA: TGCAGCGTCTCGGCGGCAGGGCCCTACAATGAGCAGTTCTTC; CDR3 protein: CSVSAAGPYNEQFF
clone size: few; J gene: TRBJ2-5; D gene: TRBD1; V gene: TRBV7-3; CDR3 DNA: TGTGCCAGCAGCCCAAGACAGGGCTCGAAGGAGACCCAGTACTTC; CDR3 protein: CASSPRQGSKETQYF
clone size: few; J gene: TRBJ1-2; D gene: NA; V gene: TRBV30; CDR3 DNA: TGTGCCTGGCTTGGGGCCTCTAACTATGGCTACACCTTC; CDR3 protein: CAWLGASNYGYTF
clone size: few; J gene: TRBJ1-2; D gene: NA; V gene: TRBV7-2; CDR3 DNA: TGTGCCAGCAGCTTGGCCCTAACAGGGTTTTATGGCTACACCTTC; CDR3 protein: CASSLALTGFYGYTF
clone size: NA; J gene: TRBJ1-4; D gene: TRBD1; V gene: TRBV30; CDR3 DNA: TGTGCCTCCAAGACAGGGGGCCTTGAAAAACTGTTTTTT; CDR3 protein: CASKTGGLEKLFF
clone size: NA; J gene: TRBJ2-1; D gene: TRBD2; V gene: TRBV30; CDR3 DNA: TGTGCCTGGAGTGCCGGACTAGCGGGGTCCAATGAGCAGTTCTTC; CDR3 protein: CAWSAGLAGSNEQFF
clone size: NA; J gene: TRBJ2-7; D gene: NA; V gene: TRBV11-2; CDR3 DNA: TGTGCCAGCAGCCCGGGCTACGAGCAGTACTTC; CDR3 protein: CASSPGYEQYF
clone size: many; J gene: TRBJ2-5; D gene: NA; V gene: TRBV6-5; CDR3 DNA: TGTGCCAGCAGAGCCTTGGAGACCCAGTACTTC; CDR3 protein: CASRALETQYF
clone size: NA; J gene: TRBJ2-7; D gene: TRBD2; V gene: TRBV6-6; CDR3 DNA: TGTGCCAGCAGTTACACTAGCGGGAGCTACGAGCAGTACTTC; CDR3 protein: CASSYTSGSYEQYF
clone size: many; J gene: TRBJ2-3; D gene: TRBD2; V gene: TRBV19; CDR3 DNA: TGTGAGACCAGGGCTAGCGGGAGGGCCGGAGATACGCAGTATTTT; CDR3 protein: CETRASGRAGDTQYF
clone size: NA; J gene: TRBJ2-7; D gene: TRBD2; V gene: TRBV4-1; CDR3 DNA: TGCGCCAGCAGCCAACCGCCTAGCGGGAGATACGAGCAGTACTTC; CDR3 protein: CASSQPPSGRYEQYF
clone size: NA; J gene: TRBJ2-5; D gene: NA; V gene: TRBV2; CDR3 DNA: TGTGCCAGCAGTGGGTTAGAGAAAGAGACCCAGTACTTC; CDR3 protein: CASSGLEKETQYF
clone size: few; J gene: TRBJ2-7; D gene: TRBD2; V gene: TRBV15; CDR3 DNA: TGTGCCACCAGGAGAGGGAGGGACTCCTACGAGCAGTACTTC; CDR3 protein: CATRRGRDSYEQYF
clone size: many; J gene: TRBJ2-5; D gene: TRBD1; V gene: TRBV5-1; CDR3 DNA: TGCGCCAGCAGCTTGGGACAGGGAAACCTACAAGAGACCCAGTACTTC; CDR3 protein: CASSLGQGNLQETQYF
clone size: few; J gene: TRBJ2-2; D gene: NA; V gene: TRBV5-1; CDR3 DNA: TGCGCCAGCAGCCCACAGGCACAGGGAAGCACCGGGGAGCTGTTTTTT; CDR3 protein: CASSPQAQGSTGELFF
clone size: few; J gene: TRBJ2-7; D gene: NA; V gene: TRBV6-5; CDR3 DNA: TGTGCCAGCAGTTACGGAGCGGCGGGCTCCTACGAGCAGTACTTC; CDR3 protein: CASSYGAAGSYEQYF
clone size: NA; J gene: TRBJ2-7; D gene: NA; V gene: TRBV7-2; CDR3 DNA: TGTGCCAGCAGCTTAGTTGATGCGAGCTACGAGCAGTACTTC; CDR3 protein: CASSLVDASYEQYF
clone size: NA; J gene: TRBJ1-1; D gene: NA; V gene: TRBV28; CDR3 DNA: TGTGCCAGCAGTTTGGGGGGTTGGACTGAAGCTTTCTTT; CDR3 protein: CASSLGGWTEAFF
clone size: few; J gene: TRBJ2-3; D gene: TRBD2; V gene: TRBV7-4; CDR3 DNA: TGTGCCAGCAGCTCAGAAGGCCGGGACAGAACTAGCGGGTGCCGGGATACGCAGTATTTT; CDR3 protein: CASSSEGRDRTSGCRDTQYF
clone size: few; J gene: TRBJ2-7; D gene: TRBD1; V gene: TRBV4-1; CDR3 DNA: TGCGCCAGCAGCCCGAGGGACAGCCGATCCTACGAGCAGTACTTC; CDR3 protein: CASSPRDSRSYEQYF
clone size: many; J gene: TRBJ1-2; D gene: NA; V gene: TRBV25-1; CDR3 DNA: TGTGCCAGCAGTGAAGTGGGGCAGGAGCAAATCTATGGCTACACCTTC; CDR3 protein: CASSEVGQEQIYGYTF
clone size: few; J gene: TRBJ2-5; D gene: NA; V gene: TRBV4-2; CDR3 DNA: TGTGCCAGCAGCCAAGATCCGCGCGGGTCCCAAGAGACCCAGTACTTC; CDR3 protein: CASSQDPRGSQETQYF
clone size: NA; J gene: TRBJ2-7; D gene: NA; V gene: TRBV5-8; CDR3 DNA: TGTGCCAGCATCCTCCACGGGACACCGTTTGTCGAGCAGTACTTC; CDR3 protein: CASILHGTPFVEQYF
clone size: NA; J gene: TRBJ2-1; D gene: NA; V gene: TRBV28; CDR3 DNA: TGTGCCAGCAGCCGGGGAGGCTCCTACAATGAGCAGTTCTTC; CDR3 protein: CASSRGGSYNEQFF
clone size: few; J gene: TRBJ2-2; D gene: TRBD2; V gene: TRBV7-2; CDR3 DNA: TGTGCCAGCAGCTTAGTACTAGCGGGTTACACCGGGGAGCTGTTTTTT; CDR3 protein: CASSLVLAGYTGELFF
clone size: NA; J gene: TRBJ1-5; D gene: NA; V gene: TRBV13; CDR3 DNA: TGTGCCAGCAGCTTAAGATCTCACAGAAATAGCAATCAGCCCCAGCATTTT; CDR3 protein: CASSLRSHRNSNQPQHF